The present T cell receptor beta chain was sequenced within a study of blood T cell repertoires in COVID-19. Germline CDR1 SGHRS, CDR2 YFSETQ. V lost 5 bases and J 8 bases, leaving 11 bases between the germline ends. The CDR3 is 13 amino acids. Original processing notes: How many nucleated cells were present was estimated from reference gene primer amplification. Measured with immunoSEQ multiplex PCR; TCRdb has only the in-frame clones, and not every one. V, J and clone size were drawn from that table, and D and trimming were deduced from the DNA. The sample carries 85,000 to 90,000 clones, around 85% recorded once.

This TCR was sampled from a man between 65 and 80 years old with acute or convalescent COVID-19. The V call is TRBV5-1, the J call TRBJ1-6, with D perhaps matching TRBD1 (5 bases). The sample taken for sequencing was peripheral blood. In nucleotides, the CDR3 is TGCGCCAGCAGGGTAGGGGTTGATTCACCCCTCCACTTT. It specifies CASRVGVDSPLHF.